The present TCR beta chain was sequenced within a study of blood T cell repertoires in COVID-19. Whole-study context: The study drew acute and convalescent COVID-19 samples from the United States, Italy and Spain.

About this clone itself: At one of its ends the junction is not consistent with the germline gene, which may arise from a read error.

Enrollees, about 18 to 89 years old, lived in 25 or so US areas. The CDR3 is 11 amino acids. Germline values: CDR1 GTSNPN, CDR2 SVGIG (reference sequence). Produced via immunoSEQ multiplex PCR; TCRdb's table is partial and in-frame only. The sample has over 300,000 clones; approximately 85% are singletons. The origin of this receptor is a man in his thirties or forties who had recovered from COVID-19. Source material: PBMCs or T cells enriched from blood (not recorded which). The chain uses TRBV30 and TRBJ1-3; the D gene is possibly TRBD1 (6 bases). CDR3 loop: CAGAFLGQPLF. The CDR3 DNA sequence: TGTGCCGGAGCGTTCTTAGGACAGCCACTCTTT.